This T cell receptor beta chain was observed in a study of shared clonotypes between healthy human individuals. The J segment lost 0 bases and the V segment lost 6 bases, leaving 4 bases of the junction unmatched. The CDR3 covers 17 residues. Germline loops: CDR1 SGHNT, CDR2 YYREEE (reference sequence). This clone was observed once. TCRdb's copy holds only in-frame clones and misses some; the assay was immunoSEQ multiplex PCR. The table shows roughly 510,000 clones, with about 80% occurring only once. This clonotype was obtained from a woman between 40 and 55 years old in good health. Some clones in this sample may be carry-over from other donors' samples. The chain couples TRBV5-4 to TRBJ2-3; 16 bases match TRBD2. Sequenced material: PBMCs. CDR3 sequence (DNA): TGTGCCAGCACCACGGGACTAGCGGGAGGGAGCACAGATACGCAGTATTTT. It yields the protein CASTTGLAGGSTDTQYF.